The clone carrying this TCR beta chain was observed a few times. Its antigen is as yet unknown. The sample originates from a study of blood T cells in healthy people across ages. Study details: Roughly one uniquely barcoded beta molecule per two T cells was captured. Study-level results: Naive CD4+ cells and diversity were both higher in long-lived donors than in aged donors.

Samples had at least 6.5 million PBMCs isolated from them. Per sample, at least 5 micrograms of total RNA were extracted. PCR was performed a second time for about 7 to 11 cycles using a sample-barcoded 5' primer and a J-beta primer mix. TCRdb fed the 5' RACE reads into MiXCR, producing one record per CDR3 protein. The table shows around 1,500,000 distinct CDR3 sequences, with about 30% occurring only once. Germline CDR1 reads SGHKS; CDR2 reads YYEKEE (reference sequence). J gave up 8 bases and V 4 bases, and 8 bases lay outside the gene matches. The CDR3 length is 14 residues. The receptor was isolated from a woman aged 25 to 39 in good health. The rearrangement uses TRBV5-5 and TRBJ2-1; 8 bases are shared with TRBD1. Material for sequencing was blood. DNA for the CDR3: TGTGCCAGCAGCCCTGAGACAGGGGAGCATGAGCAGTTCTTC. Amino acid sequence: CASSPETGEHEQFF.